One T cell receptor beta chain is described in this entry. Its antigen remains unidentified. This specimen comes from a study of cytomegalovirus exposure and HLA in healthy donors. 60 Vbeta and 13 Jbeta primers were used in PCR. Repertoires were generated with immunoSEQ multiplex PCR, while TCRdb's copy carries only in-frame clones and drops some. There are fewer than 250,000 clones in the sample; around 80% occur only once, and 0.2% to 0.25% lies in the top ten. Study findings and constraints: The study put 150 to 200 TCR beta chains on its list as cytomegalovirus-associated.

Germline loops: CDR1 LNHDA, CDR2 SQIVND (reference sequence). The V gene lost 3 bases and the J gene lost 2 bases, with 13 bases spanning the gap. The CDR3 has 15 residues. Sequenced material: PBMCs. This chain uses TRBV19 with TRBJ2-5, with D perhaps TRBD2 (6 bases). This TCR came from a girl aged 2-10 years in good health and CMV-seronegative. This chain's CDR3 is CASSIGTGTQETQYF. As DNA, the CDR3 is TGTGCCAGTAGTATCGGAACCGGGACTCAAGAGACCCAGTACTTC.